In this sample, the clone carrying this T cell receptor (beta chain) turned up many times. No antigen is known for it. The data were obtained in a study of T-cell reconstitution after alpha-beta-depleted transplantation in children. The study, taken as a whole, reports: Recipient T cells and thymic progenitors that survived gave rise to the high TCRbeta diversity observed at day 60 in some patients. Reportedly, only several hundred clones from non-depleted graft cells drove alpha-beta T-cell counts at about two months. Newly produced T cells mostly provided counts and TCRbeta diversity after one year, as hyperexpanded clones declined.

Unique molecular identifiers were used to barcode this TCRbeta library. TCRdb used MiXCR to reprocess the PCR reads, holding one entry per CDR3 protein. The data contain around 250,000 distinct CDR3 sequences, more than 20% of them singletons. The sample in question was PBMCs, obtained before TCRalphabeta/CD19-depleted stem cell transplant. The origin of this receptor is a girl under 10 years old with Fanconi anemia, due to receive a stem cell transplant.

In DNA form, the CDR3 reads TGCAGCGTTGTAGGGCAGGACAGAGGATACAATGAGCAGTTCTTC. It is translated as CSVVGQDRGYNEQFF. This sequence joins TRBV29-1 and TRBJ2-1; a possible D gene is TRBD1 (6 bases). Between the trimmed V and J ends, which lost 4 bases and 4 bases, there was a span of 17 bases. The germline gives CDR1 SQVTM, CDR2 ANQGSEA. CDR3 length: 15 amino acids.